Each of the 22 T cell receptor beta chains below was sequenced from the same sample in a study of cytomegalovirus exposure and HLA in healthy donors. The PCR contained 60 Vbeta and 13 Jbeta primers. Sequenced by immunoSEQ multiplex PCR; TCRdb stores in-frame clones only, minus some. The data contain about 120,000 clones, around 76% of them seen just once; the ten biggest clones take up 9% to 15%. The specimen sequenced was PBMCs. These receptors all come from a woman in her forties in good health and CMV-seropositive.

The chain has TRBV6-1 and TRBJ1-4; 7 bases match TRBD1. V shed 0 bases, J shed 0 bases, and the junction held 4 bases outside the gene matches. Germline loops: CDR1 MNHNS, CDR2 SASEGT. The CDR3 has 17 amino acids. CDR3 in amino acids: CASSEATGFATNEKLFF. The CDR3 DNA reads TGTGCCAGCAGTGAAGCGACAGGGTTTGCAACTAATGAAAAACTGTTTTTT.

Regarding this clone: The sample has other DNA sequences that encode this CDR3 too. This chain joins TRBV30 and TRBJ1-2; TRBD1 aligns across 7 bases. The CDR3 is made up of 11 amino acids. In germline, CDR1 is GTSNPN, CDR2 SVGIG (reference sequence). The trim removed 7 bases at V and 2 bases at J, leaving 1 base unmatched. Here the CDR3 reads CASTGNYGYTF. The CDR3 nucleotides are TGTGCCTCGACAGGGAACTATGGCTACACCTTC.

CDR3 in amino acids: CAISEGRGYYNEQFF. In DNA, the CDR3 is TGTGCCATCAGTGAGGGGCGGGGCTATTACAATGAGCAGTTCTTC. J is TRBJ2-1 and V is TRBV10-3; D might be TRBD2 (6 bases). Trimming shortened V by 2 bases and J by 4 bases, and 12 bases separated the two germline ends. The CDR3 length is 15 residues. Germline lookup yields CDR1 ENHRY and CDR2 SYGVKD.

Comment on this clone: At one end, the junction sequence differs from germline, possibly due to a read error. The genes are TRBV7-7 and TRBJ2-3, with 7 bases lining up with TRBD2. The CDR3 is made up of 14 amino acids. The germline V gene encodes CDR1 SSHAT and CDR2 FNYEAQ (reference sequence). The CDR3 DNA follows: TGTGCTAGCAGCCGGGACTACCGTTCGGATACGCAGTATTTT. Its protein is CASSRDYRSDTQYF.

The chain uses TRBV5-3 and TRBJ1-5; D is unresolved. Being an ORF, TRBV5-3 has a function that is uncertain. The CDR3 runs 17 residues. V dropped 1 base and J dropped 6 bases, with 20 bases sitting between them. The CDR3 sequence: CARSLIQAQSPSQPQHF. The CDR3 DNA is TGTGCCAGAAGCTTGATTCAGGCCCAATCCCCCAGTCAGCCCCAGCATTTT.

This clone was counted between two and nine times. This chain joins TRBV18 and TRBJ1-2; 8 bases fit TRBD1. This CDR3 is built from 15 residues. V shed 4 bases, J shed 4 bases, and the junction held 8 bases outside the gene matches. From germline, CDR1 is KGHSH and CDR2 LQKENI. CDR3 in amino acids: CASSLGQGVGYGYTF. The CDR3 coding sequence is TGTGCCAGCTCACTCGGACAGGGCGTTGGCTATGGCTACACCTTC.

V is TRBV10-3 and J is TRBJ2-1; D may be TRBD2 (6 bases). V was trimmed by 8 bases and J by 1 base, leaving 12 bases between them. Germline CDR1 and CDR2: ENHRY and SYGVKD. The CDR3 totals 14 residues. DNA for the CDR3: TGTGCCATCCAGGAGGGTCAGTCCTACAATGAGCAGTTCTTC. It is translated as CAIQEGQSYNEQFF.

The chain uses TRBV18 and TRBJ2-5; 7 positions agree with TRBD2. This CDR3 region has 16 residues. V shed 1 base, J shed 2 bases, and the junction held 7 bases outside the gene matches. Germline lookup yields CDR1 KGHSH and CDR2 LQKENI. CDR3 DNA sequence: TGTGCCAGCTCACCACTGGCTAGCGGCGTACAAGAGACCCAGTACTTC. The encoded protein is CASSPLASGVQETQYF. The full variable domain, its missing parts supplied by reference TRBV18 and TRBJ2-5, is NAGVMQNPRHLVRRRGQEARLRCSPMKGHSHVYWYRQLPEEGLKFMVYLQKENIIDESGMPKERFSAEFPKEGPSILRIQQVVRGDSAAYFCASSPLASGVQETQYFGPGTRLLVL.

The rearrangement uses TRBV5-8 and TRBJ1-2; unclear D gene. The CDR3 totals 13 residues. Germline V gene data show CDR1 as SGHTS and CDR2 as YDEGEE. The V end lost 2 bases, the J end lost 6 bases, and 11 bases lay between the germline ends. The CDR3 DNA is TGTGCCAGCAGCTTTAGAGGGTTCGATGGCTACACCTTC. Protein sequence: CASSFRGFDGYTF. Full variable domain (missing parts from reference TRBV5-8 and TRBJ1-2): EAGVTQSPTHLIKTRGQQATLRCSPISGHTSVYWYQQALGLGLQFLLWYDEGEERNRGNFPPRFSGRQFPNYSSELNVNALELEDSALYLCASSFRGFDGYTFGSGTRLTVV.

The J gene is TRBJ2-6, the V gene TRBV7-9, with D perhaps TRBD2 (5 bases). The CDR3 runs to 15 residues. The germline gives CDR1 SEHNR, CDR2 FQNEAQ (reference sequence). V was clipped by 9 bases and J by 4 bases, with 16 bases between them. Here the CDR3 reads CASPGVPLGANVLTF. The CDR3, as DNA: TGTGCCAGTCCCGGGGTTCCTCTGGGGGCCAACGTCCTGACTTTC.

The chain couples TRBV5-1 to TRBJ1-4, with 7 bases matching TRBD1. The V and J ends lost 4 bases and 4 bases, in that order; junction bases with no gene match: 10. This CDR3 comprises 16 residues. The germline gives CDR1 SGHRS, CDR2 YFSETQ. The CDR3 DNA reads as TGCGCCAGCAGCCCAGGGGGACAGCAATTTAATGAAAAACTGTTTTTT. As protein: CASSPGGQQFNEKLFF.

This clone was seen only a few times. The V call is TRBV7-9, the J call TRBJ1-2; 7 bases align to TRBD1. Germline V gives CDR1 SEHNR, CDR2 FQNEAQ (reference sequence). With V trimmed by 5 bases and J by 8 bases, 11 bases remained unmatched. The CDR3 covers 14 residues. CDR3 residues: CASSGWTGGWGYTF. DNA of the CDR3: TGTGCCAGCAGCGGATGGACAGGAGGCTGGGGCTACACCTTC.

V and J are TRBV29-1 and TRBJ1-2; D is ambiguous. Trimming took 7 bases from V and 6 from J, leaving 6 bases between them. The V gene's germline CDR1 is SQVTM and CDR2 ANQGSEA. The CDR3 covers 9 residues. DNA for the CDR3: TGCAGCGCCGACAATGGCTACACCTTC. As protein: CSADNGYTF.

The CDR3 region is CASSYHSGTSLGPLHF. The CDR3 DNA sequence: TGTGCCAGCAGTTACCACTCCGGGACATCGTTGGGGCCCCTCCACTTT. V and J are TRBV6-5 and TRBJ1-6; D is perhaps TRBD1 (6 bases). Germline CDR1 reads MNHEY; CDR2 reads SVGAGI. V was pared by 2 bases and J by 13 bases, with 21 bases between. The CDR3 sequence is 16 residues long.

This chain uses TRBV2 with TRBJ1-5; D gene ambiguous. This CDR3 region has 14 residues. CDR1 and CDR2 (germline): SNHLY, FYNNEI. V lost 6 bases to trimming and J lost 6 bases, with 15 bases between them. The CDR3, as DNA: TGTGCCAGCAGATCAGACTCGGAACGTCAGCCCCAGCATTTT. This encodes CASRSDSERQPQHF.

The chain joins TRBV11-3 to TRBJ2-7, with 10 bases lining up with TRBD2. This CDR3 is 18 amino acids long. V dropped 1 base and J dropped 2; count of bases not matched to a gene: 11. Germline-derived CDR1 and CDR2 are SGHNT and YENEEA. CDR3 region: CASSLGIGPTSGTYEQYF. The CDR3 nucleotides are TGTGCCAGCAGCTTAGGGATTGGTCCCACTAGCGGGACCTACGAGCAGTACTTC.

The count of this clone is one. The CDR3 DNA follows: TGTGCCAGCAGCGCGGGGGGAACAGGGAATGAGCAGTTCTTC. It specifies CASSAGGTGNEQFF. This chain joins TRBV9 and TRBJ2-1; possible D gene TRBD2, 7 bases. Trimming stripped 3 bases from V and 7 bases from J, with 14 bases between. CDR1 and CDR2 (germline): SGDLS, YYNGEE. This CDR3 has 14 residues.

The rearrangement joins TRBV6-5 to TRBJ1-2; D unclear. The CDR3 sequence is 14 residues long. The V end lost 6 bases, the J end lost 1 base, and 12 bases lay between the germline ends. Looked up from germline, CDR1 is MNHEY and CDR2 is SVGAGI. CDR3 DNA: TGTGCCAGCAGACCGGAGCACCGTAACTATGGCTACACCTTC. Protein: CASRPEHRNYGYTF.

The rearrangement links TRBV10-1 to TRBJ2-3; 10 bases align to TRBD1. The CDR3 totals 17 residues. The germline V gene encodes CDR1 WNHNN and CDR2 SYGVQD (reference sequence). V shed 8 bases and J 8 bases; nucleotides not matched to a gene: 19. In nucleotides, the CDR3 is TGCGCCAGCTTTGGTCCTTGGGGACAGGGGAACTTTCTTACGCAGTATTTT. Translated: CASFGPWGQGNFLTQYF.

CDR3: CASSFPSRPYEQYF. As DNA, the CDR3 is TGTGCCAGCAGCTTCCCGTCCCGTCCCTACGAGCAGTACTTC. The chain combines TRBV5-4 with TRBJ2-7, with D hard to call. V lost 2 bases to trimming and J lost 2 bases, with 11 bases between them. This CDR3 has 14 residues. The germline V gene has CDR1 SGHNT and CDR2 YYREEE (reference sequence).

The rearrangement joins TRBV5-4 to TRBJ1-3; D is uncertain. CDR3 length equals 14 residues. V shed 0 bases and J shed 4 bases, with 8 bases lying between them. CDR1 and CDR2 (germline): SGHNT, YYREEE (reference sequence). The CDR3 reads CASSLDIFGNTIYF. The CDR3 coding sequence is TGTGCCAGCAGCTTGGACATCTTCGGAAACACCATATATTTT.

V and J are TRBV10-3 and TRBJ1-5, with TRBD1 as a possible D gene (5 bases). CDR1 and CDR2 (germline): ENHRY, SYGVKD. CDR3 length: 13 residues. Between the trimmed V and J ends, which lost 7 bases and 2 bases, there was a span of 9 bases. CDR3 in amino acids: CAIKGSGNQPQHF. In DNA, the CDR3 is TGTGCCATCAAGGGGTCGGGCAATCAGCCCCAGCATTTT.